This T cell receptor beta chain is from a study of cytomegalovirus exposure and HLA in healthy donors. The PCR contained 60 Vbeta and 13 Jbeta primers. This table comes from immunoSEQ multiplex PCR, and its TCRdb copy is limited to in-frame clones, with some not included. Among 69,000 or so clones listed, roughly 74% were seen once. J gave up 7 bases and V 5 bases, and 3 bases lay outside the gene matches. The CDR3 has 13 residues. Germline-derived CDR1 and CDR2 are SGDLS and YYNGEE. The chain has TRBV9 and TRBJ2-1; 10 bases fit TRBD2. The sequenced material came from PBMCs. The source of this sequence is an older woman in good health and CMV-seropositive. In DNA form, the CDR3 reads TGTGCCAGCAGTATTAGCGGGGGGAATGAGCAGTTCTTC. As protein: CASSISGGNEQFF.